This TCR beta chain comes out of a study of blood T cell repertoires in COVID-19. As for the study in general: Spain, Italy and the United States supplied samples that represented acute and convalescent COVID-19. Sources were T cells, B-cell-depleted T cells, or PBMCs; the material itself was cDNA or gDNA.

The CDR3 has 15 residues. V dropped 6 bases and J dropped 1 base, with 14 bases sitting between them. Germline V gene lookup returns CDR1 MDHEN and CDR2 SYDVKM. This clone was recorded a few times. Authors' data handling: Researchers report that nucleated cell counts were estimated from reference gene primer amplification. Profiled with immunoSEQ multiplex PCR; TCRdb holds only in-frame clones, not every one. Clone size and the V and J calls come from that table; the DNA yielded D and trimming. The table records roughly 230,000 clones, around 90% of them present only once. This TCR was sampled from a human donor in a cohort sampled during active COVID-19. This chain joins TRBV28 and TRBJ2-3; D is perhaps TRBD2 (6 bases). Sequenced input: peripheral blood. This CDR3 is CASSNRDSGTDTQYF. For the CDR3, the DNA is TGTGCCAGCAGCAACCGGGACTCAGGCACAGATACGCAGTATTTT.